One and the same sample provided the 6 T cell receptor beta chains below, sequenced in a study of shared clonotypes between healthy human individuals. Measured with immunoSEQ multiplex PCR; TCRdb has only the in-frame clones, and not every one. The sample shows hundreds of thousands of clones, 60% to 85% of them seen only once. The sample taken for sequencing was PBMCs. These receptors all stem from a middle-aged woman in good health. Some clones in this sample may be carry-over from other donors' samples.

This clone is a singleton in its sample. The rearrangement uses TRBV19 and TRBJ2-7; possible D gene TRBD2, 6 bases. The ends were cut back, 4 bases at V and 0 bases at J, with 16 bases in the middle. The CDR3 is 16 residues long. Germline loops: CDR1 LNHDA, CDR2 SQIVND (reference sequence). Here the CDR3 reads CASSKKPGLDSYEQYF. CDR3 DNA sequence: TGTGCCAGTAGTAAAAAGCCGGGACTGGACTCCTACGAGCAGTACTTC.

The CDR3 protein is CASSLRVWDTIYF. The CDR3 region has the DNA TGTGCCAGCAGTTTGAGAGTGTGGGACACCATATATTTT. This rearrangement joins TRBV6-1 to TRBJ1-3; D call uncertain. The germline gives CDR1 MNHNS, CDR2 SASEGT. The CDR3 length is 13 residues. Trimming took off 5 bases at V and 8 bases at J, with 13 bases between the two ends.

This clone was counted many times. This CDR3 reads CASSATSGSSDTQYF. CDR3 DNA: TGTGCCAGCAGTGCGACTAGCGGGAGCTCAGATACGCAGTATTTT. The V gene is TRBV6-1, the J gene TRBJ2-3, with 12 positions matching TRBD2. Germline CDR1 is MNHNS and CDR2 is SASEGT. The junction had 3 bases not matched to a gene; V was cut back by 4 bases and J by 4 bases. This CDR3 contains 15 residues.

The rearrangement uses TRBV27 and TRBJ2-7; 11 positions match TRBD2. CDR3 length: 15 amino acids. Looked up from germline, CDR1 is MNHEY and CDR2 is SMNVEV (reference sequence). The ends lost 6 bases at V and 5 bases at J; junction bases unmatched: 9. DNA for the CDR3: TGTGCCAGCAGGGGGACTAGCGGACGTCCCGACGAGCAGTACTTC. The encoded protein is CASRGTSGRPDEQYF.

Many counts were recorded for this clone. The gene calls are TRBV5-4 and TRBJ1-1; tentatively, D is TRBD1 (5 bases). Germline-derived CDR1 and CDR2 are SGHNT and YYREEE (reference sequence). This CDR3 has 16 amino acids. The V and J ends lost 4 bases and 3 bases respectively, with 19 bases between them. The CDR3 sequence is CASSSPVSGWDTEAFF. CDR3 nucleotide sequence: TGTGCCAGCAGCAGTCCCGTTTCAGGGTGGGACACTGAAGCTTTCTTT.

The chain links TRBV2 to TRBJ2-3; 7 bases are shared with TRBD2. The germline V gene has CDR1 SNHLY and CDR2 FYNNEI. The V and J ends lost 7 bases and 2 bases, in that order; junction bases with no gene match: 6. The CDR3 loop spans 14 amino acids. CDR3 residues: CASIGTSATDTQYF. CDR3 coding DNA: TGTGCCAGCATCGGTACTAGCGCCACAGATACGCAGTATTTT.